These 3 T cell receptor beta chains were sequenced from one sample in a study of Tregs in tolerant kidney transplant recipients. Sequencing used immunoSEQ multiplex PCR; TCRdb keeps in-frame clones, though not all of them. The sample shows about 59,000 clones, around 83% of them seen only once. Input material: CD4+ T cells from blood. These receptors originate from a human donor in good health.

V usage is TRBV7-2 and J usage is TRBJ2-1; D is undetermined. The length of the CDR3 is 17 residues. Germline V gene sequence: CDR1 SGHTA, CDR2 FQGNSA. The V gene lost 1 base and the J gene lost 4 bases, with 17 bases spanning the gap. CDR3 nucleotide sequence: TGTGCCAGCAGCTTAGAAAGGGCGGAGACACCTTACAATGAGCAGTTCTTC. This codes for CASSLERAETPYNEQFF.

V is TRBV7-9 and J is TRBJ1-2; D gene ambiguous. Germline V gene sequence: CDR1 SEHNR, CDR2 FQNEAQ (reference sequence). The V gene lost 3 bases and the J gene lost 7 bases, with 12 bases spanning the gap. CDR3 length: 13 amino acids. CDR3 DNA sequence: TGTGCCAGCAGCTTGGGCCCTGACGGTGGCTACACCTTC. This codes for CASSLGPDGGYTF.

V usage is TRBV6-1 and J usage is TRBJ1-5; D unresolved. The CDR3 consists of 15 residues. With 7 bases removed from V and 1 base from J, the gap between germline ends came to 14 bases. Germline CDR1 MNHNS, CDR2 SASEGT. CDR3 sequence: CASTREGTSNQPQHF. CDR3 nucleotides: TGTGCCAGCACCCGGGAGGGCACCAGCAATCAGCCCCAGCATTTT.